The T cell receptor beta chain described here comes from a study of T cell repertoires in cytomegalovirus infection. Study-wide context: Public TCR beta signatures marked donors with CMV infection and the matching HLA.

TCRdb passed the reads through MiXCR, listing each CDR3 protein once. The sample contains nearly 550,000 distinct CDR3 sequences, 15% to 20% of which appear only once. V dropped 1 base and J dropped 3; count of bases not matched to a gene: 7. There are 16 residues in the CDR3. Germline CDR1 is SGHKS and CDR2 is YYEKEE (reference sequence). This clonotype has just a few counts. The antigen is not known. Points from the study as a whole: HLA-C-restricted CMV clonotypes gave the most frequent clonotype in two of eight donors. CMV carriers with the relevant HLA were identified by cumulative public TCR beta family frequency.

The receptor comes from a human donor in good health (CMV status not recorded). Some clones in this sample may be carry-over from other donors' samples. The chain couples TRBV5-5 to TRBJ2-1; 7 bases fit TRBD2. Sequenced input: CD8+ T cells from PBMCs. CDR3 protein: CASSLYSGAYYNEQFF. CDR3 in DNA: TGTGCCAGCAGCTTGTACAGCGGGGCTTACTACAATGAGCAGTTCTTC.